This T cell receptor beta chain stems from a study of response to subunit inactivated influenza vaccine. Regarding the study as a whole: A suggestion made by the authors is that each seasonal influenza vaccination recruits few new T cells.

A note on this clonotype: The antigen remains undetermined.

TCRdb reprocessed the RT-PCR reads with MiXCR, giving one entry per CDR3 protein. The data show about 780,000 distinct CDR3 sequences, roughly 20% seen once. V dropped 3 bases and J dropped 5 bases, with 14 bases sitting between them. The CDR3 is 15 amino acids. Germline CDR1 is LGHNA and CDR2 is YNFKEQ. This clonotype was obtained from a man aged 45-65 years who received an inactivated influenza vaccine. Source: PBMCs from blood, taken less than 6 days after vaccination. The V and J genes are TRBV4-2 and TRBJ2-1, with a tentative D call TRBD2 (5 bases). The CDR3 spells CASSQDLRGHNEQFF. The DNA for the CDR3 is TGTGCCAGCAGCCAGGACTTACGGGGTCACAATGAGCAGTTCTTC.